A single sample gave rise to the 16 T cell receptor beta chains below, sequenced in a study of breast tumors, draining lymph nodes, adjacent tissues. Breast cancer patients provided tissue from their axillary draining lymph nodes. TCRdb reprocessed the multiplex PCR reads via MiXCR and lists one record per CDR3 protein. The table shows about 300,000 distinct CDR3 sequences, with 30% occurring only once. The sequenced sample was axillary lymph node tissue. The origin of the receptors is a female donor with breast cancer. Some clones in this sample may be carry-over from other donors' samples.

This clonotype was counted ten times or more. CDR3 DNA sequence: TGTGCCAGCAGCTTAGGACAGGAAGGGGGTAGCAATCAGCCCCAGCATTTT. It yields the protein CASSLGQEGGSNQPQHF. This sequence joins TRBV11-3 and TRBJ1-5, with D possibly being TRBD1 (6 bases). Between the trimmed V and J ends, which lost 1 base and 0 bases, there was a span of 13 bases. Germline V gives CDR1 SGHNT, CDR2 YENEEA. This CDR3 has 17 residues. Combining the CDR3 with reference TRBV11-3 and TRBJ1-5 gives the whole variable domain EAGVVQSPRYKIIEKKQPVAFWCNPISGHNTLYWYLQNLGQGPELLIRYENEEAVDDSQLPKDRFSAERLKGVDSTLKIQPAELGDSAVYLCASSLGQEGGSNQPQHFGDGTRLSIL.

This clonotype was seen repeatedly, ten times or more. V is TRBV5-1 and J is TRBJ2-5, with 9 bases identical to TRBD2. With 1 base clipped from V and 7 bases from J, the junction kept 14 bases outside the gene matches. The CDR3 totals 17 residues. Germline CDR1 reads SGHRS; CDR2 reads YFSETQ. Here the CDR3 reads CASSLTIRTSVGVTQYF. CDR3 coding DNA: TGCGCCAGCAGCTTGACGATCCGGACTAGCGTGGGAGTGACCCAGTACTTC.

This chain joins TRBV15 and TRBJ1-1; D not resolved. Germline CDR1 is LNHNV and CDR2 is YYDKDF (reference sequence). V was clipped by 0 bases and J by 6 bases, with 14 bases between them. The CDR3 has 15 amino acids. The CDR3 nucleotides are TGTGCCACCAGCAGAGATCTAAGCTTCGGGCCTGAAGCTTTCTTT. It codes for CATSRDLSFGPEAFF.

This clonotype was recorded at least ten times. The J gene is TRBJ2-3, the V gene TRBV7-2; 14 bases map to TRBD2. The germline V gene encodes CDR1 SGHTA and CDR2 FQGNSA. J gave up 3 bases and V 5 bases, and 7 bases lay outside the gene matches. The CDR3 consists of 17 residues. The CDR3 DNA reads TGTGCCAGCAGCCCGGGACTAGCGGGGGCCCAGACAGATACGCAGTATTTT. Translation gives CASSPGLAGAQTDTQYF. The entire variable domain, with the rest obtained from reference TRBV7-2 and TRBJ2-3, is as follows: GAGVSQSPSNKVTEKGKDVELRCDPISGHTALYWYRQSLGQGLEFLIYFQGNSAPDKSGLPSDRFSAERTGGSVSTLTIQRTQQEDSAVYLCASSPGLAGAQTDTQYFGPGTRLTVL.

The table lists this clonotype with many counts. The J gene is TRBJ1-3, the V gene TRBV12-3 or TRBV12-4; maybe TRBD1 (5 bases). The CDR3 is 14 amino acids. V gave up 6 bases and J gave up 0 bases, with 9 bases separating them. CDR3 in amino acids: CASSAGSSGNTIYF. CDR3 in DNA: TGTGCCAGCAGCGCAGGGAGCTCTGGAAACACCATATATTTT.

With respect to this clonotype: The germline gene is not matched at one end of the junction; a read error may be the cause. V is TRBV27 and J is TRBJ1-5; perhaps TRBD1 as D (6 bases). The CDR3 is 16 residues long. The V gene's germline CDR1 is MNHEY and CDR2 SMNVEV (reference sequence). CDR3 in DNA: TGTGCCAGCCGTTTTCGGGGGGCGCGGCGCAATCAGCCCCAGCATTTT. Its protein is CASRFRGARRNQPQHF.

Of note for this clonotype: This sequence may be a read error, since a much larger clone differs from it by one base. The chain couples TRBV11-2 to TRBJ2-5; D not resolved. The germline CDR1 and CDR2 sequences are SGHAT and FQNNGV. The CDR3 loop spans 13 amino acids. CDR3 sequence: CASSPRSQATQYF. The CDR3 DNA reads as TGTGCCAGCAGCCCACGGTCCCAAGCGACCCAGTACTTC.

Concerning this clonotype: This could be a read error, since a much larger clone is one nucleotide away. The gene calls are TRBV12-3 or TRBV12-4 and TRBJ1-2; D ambiguous. This CDR3 comprises 14 residues. CDR3 region: CASSPNSAVLGYAF. Written as DNA, the CDR3 is TGTGCCAGCAGTCCTAACAGTGCCGTTTTGGGCTACGCCTTC.

The sample holds many counts of this clonotype. The chain is built from TRBV15 and TRBJ2-2, with D unresolved. Germline loops: CDR1 LNHNV, CDR2 YYDKDF (reference sequence). The CDR3 is made up of 13 amino acids. Deletions cut 5 bases from V and 5 bases from J, with 9 bases between. This CDR3 is CATSATRTGELFF. In DNA form, the CDR3 reads TGTGCCACCAGCGCAACAAGGACCGGGGAGCTGTTTTTT.

In its sample, this clonotype was seen once. The V gene is TRBV12-3 or TRBV12-4, the J gene TRBJ2-3; 10 bases map to TRBD2. This CDR3 spans 14 amino acids. Germline trimming cut 8 bases from V and 5 bases from J; bases unmatched to any gene: 7. CDR3 sequence: CASCNRLAGDTQYF. CDR3 in DNA: TGTGCCAGCTGTAACCGACTAGCGGGAGATACGCAGTATTTT.

To note about this clonotype: Germline and junction disagree at one end, which may indicate a read error. The chain employs TRBV12-3 or TRBV12-4 and TRBJ2-7; D possibly matches TRBD1 or TRBD2 (5 bases each). There are 12 residues in the CDR3. The CDR3 DNA sequence: TGTGCCAGCAGTTCGGGACGAGTGGAACAGTGCTTC. Residues: CASSSGRVEQCF.

The chain carries TRBV6-6 and TRBJ1-1, with D possibly TRBD1 on 5 matching bases. The CDR3 is made up of 17 amino acids. Germline V gives CDR1 MNHNY, CDR2 SVGAGI (reference sequence). The V end lost 0 bases, the J end lost 1 base, and 15 bases lay between the germline ends. CDR3 nucleotides: TGTGCCAGCAGTTACTCCTTGCAACGGACAACGAACACTGAAGCTTTCTTT. Its protein product is CASSYSLQRTTNTEAFF.

Worth noting for this clonotype: This may be a read error, as it is one base from a much larger clone. This chain joins TRBV4-1 and TRBJ2-1; D tentatively fits TRBD1 or TRBD2 (5 bases each). The CDR3 is 17 amino acids. Trimming pared 3 bases from V and 6 bases from J, leaving 21 bases between. Per germline, CDR1 MGHRA and CDR2 YSYEKL. The chain's CDR3 is CASSHSPGTQPGNEQFF. The CDR3 region has the DNA TGCGCCAGCAGCCACTCCCCCGGGACGCAGCCAGGCAATGAGCAGTTCTTC.

Remarks on this clonotype: A clone one base away is much larger, so this may be a read error. The chain recombines TRBV5-4 with TRBJ1-2, with unresolved D. The CDR3 length is 13 residues. CDR1 SGHNT and CDR2 YYREEE come from the germline V gene (reference sequence). Written as DNA, the CDR3 is TGTACCAGCAGCTTGGCCAACAGCTATGGCTACACCTTC. The encoded protein is CTSSLANSYGYTF.

The gene calls are TRBV19 and TRBJ2-3; 13 bases are a match to TRBD2. There are 16 residues in the CDR3. The germline gives CDR1 LNHDA, CDR2 SQIVND (reference sequence). The V and J ends lost 3 bases and 5 bases, in that order; junction bases with no gene match: 5. The CDR3 DNA is TGTGCCAGTAGTATTGGACTAGCGGGAGATGGAGATACGCAGTATTTT. Protein sequence: CASSIGLAGDGDTQYF.

This chain joins TRBV3-1 and TRBJ2-7, with D possibly being TRBD2 (5 bases). V lost 1 base and J lost 2, with 12 bases in between. CDR1 LGHDT and CDR2 YNNKEL come from the germline V gene (reference sequence). This CDR3 comprises 15 residues. CDR3: CASSQVSSSTYEQYF. In DNA, the CDR3 is TGTGCCAGCAGCCAAGTGTCTAGCTCAACCTACGAGCAGTACTTC.